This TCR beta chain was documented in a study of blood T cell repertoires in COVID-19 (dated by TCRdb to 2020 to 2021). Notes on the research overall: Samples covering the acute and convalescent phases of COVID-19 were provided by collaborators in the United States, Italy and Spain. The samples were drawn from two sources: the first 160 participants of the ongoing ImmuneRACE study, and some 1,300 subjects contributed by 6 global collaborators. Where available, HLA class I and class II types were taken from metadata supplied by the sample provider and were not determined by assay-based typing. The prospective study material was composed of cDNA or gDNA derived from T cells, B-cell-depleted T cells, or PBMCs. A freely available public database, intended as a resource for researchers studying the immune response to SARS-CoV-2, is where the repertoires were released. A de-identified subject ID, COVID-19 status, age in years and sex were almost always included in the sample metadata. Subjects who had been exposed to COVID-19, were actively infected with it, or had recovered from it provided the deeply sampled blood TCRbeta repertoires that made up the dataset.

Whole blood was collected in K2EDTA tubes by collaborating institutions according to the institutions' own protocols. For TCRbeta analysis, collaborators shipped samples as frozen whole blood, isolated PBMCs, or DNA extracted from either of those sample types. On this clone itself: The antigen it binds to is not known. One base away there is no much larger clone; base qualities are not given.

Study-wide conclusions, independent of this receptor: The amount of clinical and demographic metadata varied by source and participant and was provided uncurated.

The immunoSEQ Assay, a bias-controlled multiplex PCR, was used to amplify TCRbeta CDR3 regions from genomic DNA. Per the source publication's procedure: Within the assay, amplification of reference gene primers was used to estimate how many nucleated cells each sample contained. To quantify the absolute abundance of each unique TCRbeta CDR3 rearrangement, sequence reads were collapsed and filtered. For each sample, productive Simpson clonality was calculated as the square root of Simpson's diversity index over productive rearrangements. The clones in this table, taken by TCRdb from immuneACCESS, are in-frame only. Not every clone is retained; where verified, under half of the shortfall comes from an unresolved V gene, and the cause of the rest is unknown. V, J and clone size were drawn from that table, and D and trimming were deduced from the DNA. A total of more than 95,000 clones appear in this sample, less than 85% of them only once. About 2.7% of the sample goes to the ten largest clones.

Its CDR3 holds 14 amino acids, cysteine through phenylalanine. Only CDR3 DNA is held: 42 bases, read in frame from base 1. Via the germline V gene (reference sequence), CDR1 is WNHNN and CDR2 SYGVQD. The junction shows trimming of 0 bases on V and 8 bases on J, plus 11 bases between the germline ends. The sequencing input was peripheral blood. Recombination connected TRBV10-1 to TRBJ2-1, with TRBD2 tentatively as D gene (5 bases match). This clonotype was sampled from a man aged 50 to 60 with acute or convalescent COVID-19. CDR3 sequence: CASSESRLSDEQFF. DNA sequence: TGCGCCAGCAGTGAGTCCCGGCTTAGCGATGAGCAGTTCTTC.